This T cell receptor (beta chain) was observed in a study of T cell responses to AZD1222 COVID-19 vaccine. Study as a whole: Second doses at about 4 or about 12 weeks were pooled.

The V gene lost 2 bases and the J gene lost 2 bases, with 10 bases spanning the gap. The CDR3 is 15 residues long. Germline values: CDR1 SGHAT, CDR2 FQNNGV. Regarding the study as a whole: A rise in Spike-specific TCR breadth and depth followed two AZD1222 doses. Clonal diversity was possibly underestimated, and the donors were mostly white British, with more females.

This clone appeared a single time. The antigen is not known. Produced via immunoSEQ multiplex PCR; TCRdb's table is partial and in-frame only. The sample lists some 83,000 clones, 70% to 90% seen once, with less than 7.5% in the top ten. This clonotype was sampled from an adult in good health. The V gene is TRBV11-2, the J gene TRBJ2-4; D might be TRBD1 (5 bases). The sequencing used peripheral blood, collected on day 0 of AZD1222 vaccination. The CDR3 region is CASSLTAGPKNIQYF. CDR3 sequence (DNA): TGTGCCAGCAGCTTAACAGCAGGGCCCAAAAACATTCAGTACTTC.